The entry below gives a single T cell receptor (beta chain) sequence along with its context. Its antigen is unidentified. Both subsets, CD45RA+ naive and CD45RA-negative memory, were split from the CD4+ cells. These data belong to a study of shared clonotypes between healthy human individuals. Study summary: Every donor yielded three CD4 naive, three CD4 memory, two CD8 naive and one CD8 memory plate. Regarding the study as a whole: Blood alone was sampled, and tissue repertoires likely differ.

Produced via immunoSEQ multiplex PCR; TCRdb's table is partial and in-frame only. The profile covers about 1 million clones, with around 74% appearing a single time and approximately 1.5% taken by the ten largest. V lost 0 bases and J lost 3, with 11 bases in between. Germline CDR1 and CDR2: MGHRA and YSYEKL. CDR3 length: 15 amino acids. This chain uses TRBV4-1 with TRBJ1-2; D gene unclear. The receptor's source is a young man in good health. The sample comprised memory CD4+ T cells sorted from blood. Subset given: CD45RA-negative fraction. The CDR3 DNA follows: TGCGCCAGCAGCCAAGATTTGGCCACCTACTATGGCTACACCTTC. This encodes CASSQDLATYYGYTF.